This T cell receptor (beta chain) was documented in a study of blood T cells in healthy people across ages. General observations from the study: Naive T cell percentage showed a strong correlation with the diversity of TCR beta.

Using a J-beta primer mix together with a sample-barcoded 5' primer, a second PCR was run for roughly 7 to 12 cycles. In TCRdb, the 5' RACE reads were re-called with MiXCR into one record per CDR3 protein. The repertoire holds roughly 790,000 distinct CDR3 sequences, with 40% to 45% as singletons. The CDR3 covers 16 residues. CDR1 and CDR2 (germline): MNHEY, SVGAGI. Trimming stripped 0 bases from V and 2 bases from J, with 13 bases between. The sample, around 9.9 milliliters of peripheral blood, was drawn from each donor. Every sample had a minimum of 6.5 million PBMCs isolated. This clonotype showed up many times. The antigen remains unidentified.

The sample was blood. The V and J genes are TRBV6-5 and TRBJ1-2, with D hard to call. The TCR sequence derives from a woman aged 55-69 years in good health. The CDR3 DNA reads TGTGCCAGCAGTTACTCACCAAACCCTAGGAACTATGGCTACACCTTC. This gives the protein CASSYSPNPRNYGYTF.